This passage covers 10 T cell receptor beta chains from one sample sequenced in a study of blood T cell repertoires in COVID-19. Repertoires were generated with immunoSEQ multiplex PCR, while TCRdb's copy carries only in-frame clones and drops some. Here the sample spans 300,000 to 450,000 clones, around 86% being singletons. What was sequenced was peripheral blood. The receptors here all came from a human donor in a cohort sampled during active COVID-19.

The V call is TRBV10-3, the J call TRBJ1-1; 9 nucleotides line up with TRBD1. The CDR3 totals 15 residues. Germline values: CDR1 ENHRY, CDR2 SYGVKD. The ends lost 5 bases at V and 4 bases at J; junction bases unmatched: 8. The DNA for the CDR3 is TGTGCCATCAGTTTCGGACAGGGGAGGGCCACTGAAGCTTTCTTT. Its protein product is CAISFGQGRATEAFF.

The V call is TRBV3-1 (or the pseudogene TRBV3-2), the J call TRBJ1-4, with a tentative D call TRBD1 (5 bases). The CDR3 sequence is 16 residues long. CDR1 is LGHDT and CDR2 is YNNKEL in the germline V gene (reference sequence). Trimming took 1 base from V and 7 from J, leaving 16 bases between them. The CDR3 bases are TGTGCCAGCAGCCAAGGAAGAGGACAATTGGGTGAAAAACTGTTTTTT. Protein: CASSQGRGQLGEKLFF.

The V call is TRBV29-1, the J call TRBJ1-1; D ambiguous. Looked up from germline, CDR1 is SQVTM and CDR2 is ANQGSEA. Trimming removed 0 bases at V and 10 bases at J, with 12 bases between. CDR3 length: 12 residues. For the CDR3, the DNA is TGCAGCGTTGAAGAAGGACTTAGTGGAGCTTTCTTT. Amino acids: CSVEEGLSGAFF.

The rearrangement links TRBV18 to TRBJ2-7, with D possibly TRBD2 on 5 matching bases. CDR1 is KGHSH and CDR2 is LQKENI in the germline V gene. The length of the CDR3 is 12 residues. Trimming took off 3 bases at V and 5 bases at J, with 8 bases between the two ends. The CDR3 sequence is CASSPVRDEQYF. The CDR3 DNA reads as TGTGCCAGCTCACCGGTGCGGGACGAGCAGTACTTC.

The V gene is TRBV5-4, the J gene TRBJ1-2, with 7 bases fitting TRBD1. The V gene end was trimmed by 1 base and the J gene end by 5 bases; junction bases not matched to a gene: 8. Germline CDR1 SGHNT, CDR2 YYREEE (reference sequence). The CDR3 length is 15 residues. This CDR3 reads CASSLFDRERYGYTF. In DNA, the CDR3 is TGTGCCAGCAGCTTGTTTGACAGGGAGAGGTATGGCTACACCTTC.

The gene calls are TRBV24-1 and TRBJ1-5, with 7 bases aligning to TRBD1. J was trimmed by 2 bases and V by 4 bases; bases with no gene match: 7. Germline V CDR1 and CDR2: KGHDR, SFDVKD. The CDR3 has 16 amino acids. The CDR3 DNA reads TGTGCCACCAGTGAGAGAGGGGGCAGGGGCAATCAGCCCCAGCATTTT. Residues: CATSERGGRGNQPQHF.

V usage is TRBV5-6 and J usage is TRBJ1-5; D unresolved. CDR3 size: 14 residues. The V gene's germline CDR1 is SGHDT and CDR2 YYEEEE. Trimming left V 2 bases short and J 0 bases short, with 6 bases between. CDR3 protein: CASSFRFSNQPQHF. The CDR3 bases are TGTGCCAGCAGCTTCAGGTTTAGCAATCAGCCCCAGCATTTT.

The chain uses TRBV3-1 (or the pseudogene TRBV3-2) and TRBJ2-5; 13 nucleotides match TRBD2. Germline CDR1 LGHDT, CDR2 YNNKEL (reference sequence). The CDR3 has 15 residues. The J segment lost 11 bases and the V segment lost 1 base, leaving 7 bases of the junction unmatched. DNA of the CDR3: TGTGCCAGCAGCCAAGGCGGACTAGCGGGAGATCAACAGTACTTC. Translating it yields CASSQGGLAGDQQYF.

This clone was counted once. This chain joins TRBV6-2 or TRBV6-3 and TRBJ2-5, with D possibly matching TRBD1 (5 bases). Germline CDR1 and CDR2: MNHEY and SVGEGT. Trimming pared 2 bases from V and 2 bases from J, leaving 15 bases between. The CDR3 is made up of 16 amino acids. The CDR3 DNA is TGTGCCAGCAGTTACCCGTCAGGGCGACGTCAAGAGACCCAGTACTTC. This encodes CASSYPSGRRQETQYF.

DNA for the CDR3: TGTGCCAGCAGACAGGGGTCCTACAATGAGCAGTTCTTC. Protein: CASRQGSYNEQFF. The chain links TRBV2 to TRBJ2-1; 7 nucleotides line up with TRBD1. The germline gives CDR1 SNHLY, CDR2 FYNNEI. The CDR3 spans 13 residues. With 6 bases clipped from V and 1 base from J, the junction kept 0 bases outside the gene matches.